Sequencing of this T cell receptor beta chain was carried out in a study of T cells expressing NK-cell markers. Looking at the study overall: From sorted CD3+CD56+NKG2C+, CD3+CD56+NKG2C- and CD3+CD56-NKG2C+ T cells came the TCR beta repertoires. Of eight sequenced donors, seven were HCMV-seropositive and one HCMV-seronegative. Study-wide points: The CD3+CD56-NKG2C+ fraction of a few donors was also led by these clonotypes. A range of 1.0-7.0% of CD8+ T cells consisted of dominant NKG2C+ clonotypes in several donors.

TCRdb re-analyzed the 5' RACE reads; it lists each CDR3 protein once, without DNA. The listing records some 460,000 distinct CDR3 sequences. This CDR3 contains 18 residues. Germline-derived CDR1 and CDR2 are MNHNS and SASEGT. Points on this clonotype: Its target is not known.

The specimen sequenced was blood T cells: a sorted CD56 or NKG2C T cell subset, CD4+ or CD8+ T cells, or bulk PBMC T cells (not recorded which). The receptor's source is a woman aged 50 to 65 in good health. V usage is TRBV6-1 and J usage is TRBJ2-3; TCRdb's D gene call, TRBD2, goes unchecked for lack of DNA. The CDR3 here is CASSEAPSRGSLTDTQYF.